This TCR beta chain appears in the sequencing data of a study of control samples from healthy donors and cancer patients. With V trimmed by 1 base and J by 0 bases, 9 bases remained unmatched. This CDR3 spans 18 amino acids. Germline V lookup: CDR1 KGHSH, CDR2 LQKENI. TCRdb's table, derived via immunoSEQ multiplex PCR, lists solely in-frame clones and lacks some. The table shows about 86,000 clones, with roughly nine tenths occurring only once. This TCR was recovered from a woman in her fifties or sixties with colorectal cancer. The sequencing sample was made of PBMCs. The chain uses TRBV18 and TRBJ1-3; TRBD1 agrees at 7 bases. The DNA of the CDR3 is TGTGCCAGCTCACCACAGGGGGCCAGGGACCTCTCTGGAAACACCATATATTTT. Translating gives CASSPQGARDLSGNTIYF.